The clone carrying this T cell receptor (beta chain) has a count of ten or more. What it recognizes is unknown. This entry comes from a study of neurological immune-mediated disorders. Study observations and caveats: Among 34 multiple sclerosis patients, 18 had repertoires that phylogenetic grouping placed in one related-CDR3 cluster, a possible signature.

Germline CDR1 is SGHRS and CDR2 is YFSETQ. Deletions cut 0 bases from V and 14 bases from J, with 15 bases between. This CDR3 contains 13 residues. Synthesis of cDNA was carried out by template-switch 5'RACE. The reaction used 10-nucleotide random UMIs. TCRdb itself ran the 5' RACE reads through MiXCR, one entry per CDR3 protein. Among fewer than 80,000 distinct CDR3 sequences listed, 4.5% to 5.5% were seen once. The V call is TRBV5-1, the J call TRBJ2-1, with TRBD2 as a possible D gene (6 bases). This clonotype was sampled from a woman in her forties or fifties with multiple sclerosis. The sample was PBMCs. The CDR3 region has the DNA TGCGCCAGCAGCTTGGCCGGGAGCCCGGGTGAGTTCTTC. Its protein product is CASSLAGSPGEFF.